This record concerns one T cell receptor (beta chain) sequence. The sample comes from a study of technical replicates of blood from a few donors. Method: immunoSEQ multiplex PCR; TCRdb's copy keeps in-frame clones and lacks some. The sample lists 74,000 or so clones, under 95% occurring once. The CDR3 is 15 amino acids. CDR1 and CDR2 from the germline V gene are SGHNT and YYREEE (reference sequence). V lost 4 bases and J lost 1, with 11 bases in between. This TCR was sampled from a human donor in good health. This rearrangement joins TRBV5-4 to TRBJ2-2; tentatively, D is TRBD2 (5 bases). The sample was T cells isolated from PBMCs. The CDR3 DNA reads TGTGCCAGCAGCCCGGGGTCCGTGAACACCGGGGAGCTGTTTTTT. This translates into CASSPGSVNTGELFF.